This TCR beta chain was captured by sequencing in a study of T cell repertoires in cytomegalovirus infection (dated by TCRdb to the late 2010s). With respect to the entire study: Donor HLA type was relevant to the analysis, because carriage of CMV infection together with the matching HLA type was indicated by public TCR beta signatures. General findings and caveats noted by the study authors: The ex vivo response was dominated by HLA-C-restricted CMV-specific TCR beta clonotypes, which also provided the single most frequent clonotype in two of eight donors. In both this cohort and an independent roughly 350-donor cohort, the cumulative frequency of public TCR beta family members distinguished carriers of CMV infection plus the relevant HLA type.

In this sample, this clonotype turned up a few times. The antigen it binds to is not known. Per-base quality was not reported, and no clone a single base away is much larger than it. The germline V gene specifies MGHRA as CDR1 and YSYEKL as CDR2. From cysteine to phenylalanine, the CDR3 is 14 amino acids long. The CDR3 DNA has 42 bases and is translated from base 1. The germline V end is reduced by 2 bases and the J end by 5 bases; junction bases left unmatched: 5. Sequencing took place on an Illumina HiSeq 1500. The raw public data were reprocessed by TCRdb itself: fastp quality trimming at Q25, MiXCR clonotype calling, in-frame beta chains only. Records with the same CDR3 protein are collapsed into one entry carrying the most frequent genes and DNA. The sample profile shows a few hundred thousand distinct CDR3 sequences; roughly 20% of them were found once. Of the sample, around 8.6% falls within the top ten clones.

The sequencing sample was made of PBMCs. The TCR was taken from a human donor in good health (CMV status not recorded). Some clones in this sample may be carry-over from other donors' samples. This chain joins TRBV4-1 to TRBJ2-5, and TRBD2 matches 7 of the central bases. The CDR3: CASSQQEGGETQYF. The nucleotides are TGCGCCAGCAGCCAACAAGAGGGAGGGGAGACCCAGTACTTC.